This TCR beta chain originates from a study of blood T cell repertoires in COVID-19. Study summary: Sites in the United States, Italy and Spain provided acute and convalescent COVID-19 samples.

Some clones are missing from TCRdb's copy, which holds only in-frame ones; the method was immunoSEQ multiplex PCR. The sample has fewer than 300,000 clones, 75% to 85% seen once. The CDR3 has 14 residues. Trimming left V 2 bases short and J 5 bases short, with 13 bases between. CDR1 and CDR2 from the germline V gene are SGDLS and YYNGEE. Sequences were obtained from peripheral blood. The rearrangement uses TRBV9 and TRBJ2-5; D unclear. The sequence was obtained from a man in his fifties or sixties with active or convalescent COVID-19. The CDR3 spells CASSVRGEAETQYF. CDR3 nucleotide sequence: TGTGCCAGCAGCGTTAGAGGTGAAGCGGAGACCCAGTACTTC.